This T cell receptor beta chain derives from a study of metastatic and nonmetastatic thyroid tumors. Turning to the study itself: Repertoires from blood and tumor or nodule tissue of malignant and benign thyroid patients were compared. Study findings and constraints: Versus benign nodules, malignant thyroid tumors reportedly had significantly higher TCR beta diversity, in blood and tumor.

Trimming took 6 bases from V and 7 from J, leaving 16 bases between them. The CDR3 has 14 residues. Treatment of any kind had been given to no patient before thyroid surgery. At least ten counts were recorded for this clone. Its specificity is unknown. In the authors' workflow: Building a distant-metastasis classifier for papillary thyroid cancer drew on CDR3 differences across clinicopathological groups. TCRdb reprocessed the PCR reads via MiXCR. V and J calls and clone size were set by TCRdb, not the authors. In the table there are about 85,000 clones, less than 10% of which are singletons. The specimen was blood. This sequence was found in a female donor with papillary thyroid cancer or a benign thyroid nodule (not recorded which). Some clones in this sample may be carry-over from other donors' samples. The chain recombines TRBV12-3 or TRBV12-4 with TRBJ1-5; D might be TRBD1 (6 bases). The CDR3 loop reads CASSSEGRGQPQHF. CDR3 in DNA: TGTGCCAGCAGCTCCGAAGGCAGGGGCCAGCCCCAGCATTTT.